The T cell receptor beta chain under discussion was sequenced for a study of blood T cell repertoires in COVID-19. About the research overall: Specimens from acute and convalescent COVID-19 originated in the United States, Italy and Spain. The analysed material was cDNA or gDNA that came from T cells, B-cell-depleted T cells, or PBMCs.

As processed by the authors: Estimation of nucleated cell counts was performed using reference gene primer amplification. Assay: immunoSEQ multiplex PCR; the TCRdb copy retains only in-frame clones and omits some. V, J and clone size derive from that table, while D and trimming were established from the DNA sequence. The data show about 72,000 clones, 86% seen once. Germline V gene sequence: CDR1 MNHEY, CDR2 SMNVEV (reference sequence). The CDR3 length is 18 residues. V lost 0 bases and J lost 6; bases outside the gene matches: 9. V usage is TRBV27 and J usage is TRBJ1-6; 9 nucleotides line up with TRBD1. Sequenced sample: peripheral blood. This clonotype was sampled from a man between 70 and 80 years old with active or convalescent COVID-19. As DNA, the CDR3 is TGTGCCAGCAGTTTATCACCGGGACAGGGATCTCCTAATTCACCCCTCCACTTT. This sequence encodes CASSLSPGQGSPNSPLHF.